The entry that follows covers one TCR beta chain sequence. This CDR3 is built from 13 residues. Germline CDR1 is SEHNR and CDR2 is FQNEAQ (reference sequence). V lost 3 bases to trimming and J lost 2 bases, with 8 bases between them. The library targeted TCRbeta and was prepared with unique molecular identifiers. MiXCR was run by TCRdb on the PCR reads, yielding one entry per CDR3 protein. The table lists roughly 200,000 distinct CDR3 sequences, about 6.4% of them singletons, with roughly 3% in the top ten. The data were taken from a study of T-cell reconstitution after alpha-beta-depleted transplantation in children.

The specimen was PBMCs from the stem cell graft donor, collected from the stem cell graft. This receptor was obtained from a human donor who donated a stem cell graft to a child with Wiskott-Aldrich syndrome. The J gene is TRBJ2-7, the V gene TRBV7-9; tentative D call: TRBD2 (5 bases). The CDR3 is CASSLGVAYEQYF. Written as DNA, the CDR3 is TGTGCCAGCAGCTTGGGAGTTGCCTACGAGCAGTACTTC.